This paragraph reports one T cell receptor (beta chain). Its antigen is currently unknown. Profiling relied on immunoSEQ multiplex PCR, and the TCRdb table lists in-frame clones only, not all of them. Of 140,000 or so clones in the sample, around three quarters were seen once. These data originate in a study of cytotoxic CD8 clonotypes in ibrutinib-treated CLL. About the research overall: Among responders, around 25 were partial and 2 complete; after median roughly 68 months, 14 stayed remitted and roughly 12 progressed. Specimens for response were gathered following a median approximately 12 months of therapy, spanning 6 to 36.

Study-wide results and caveats: Starting clonality was above that of age-matched healthy donors and tracked circulating CD8+ T-cell counts. Progressing patients had sampling times that differed from those of sustained-remission patients.

Sequenced here: PBMCs, sampled after 12 months of ibrutinib treatment. The source is a human donor with chronic lymphocytic leukemia.

The CDR3 loop is CASSAGLAGVDEQFF. Here the CDR3 DNA reads TGTGCCAGCAGCGCGGGACTAGCGGGAGTGGATGAGCAGTTCTTC. The rearrangement uses TRBV9 and TRBJ2-1; the match to TRBD2 covers 14 bases. V gave up 3 bases and J gave up 8 bases; unmatched junction bases: 4. Germline loops: CDR1 SGDLS, CDR2 YYNGEE. This CDR3 spans 15 amino acids.